This paragraph reports one T cell receptor (beta chain). This specimen comes from a study of blood T cell repertoires in COVID-19. At the level of the study: Acute and convalescent COVID-19 samples came from the United States, Italy and Spain. T cells, B-cell-depleted T cells, or PBMCs supplied cDNA or gDNA.

Original handling: Amplification of reference gene primers was used by the study to estimate nucleated cell counts. The method was immunoSEQ multiplex PCR; TCRdb's version includes in-frame clones alone and lacks a portion of them. Clonal size and the V and J genes are those of that table, whereas D and trimming came from the DNA. The table records around 120,000 clones, 60% to 85% of them present only once. CDR3 size: 15 residues. Germline V gene sequence: CDR1 KGHDR, CDR2 SFDVKD. V lost 4 bases to trimming and J lost 7 bases; unmatched junction nucleotides: 8. The origin of this receptor is a man aged 70 or older with acute or convalescent COVID-19. The material sequenced was peripheral blood. The V and J genes are TRBV24-1 and TRBJ1-2; 10 positions match TRBD1. The CDR3 coding sequence is TGTGCCACCAGTGAGTCCGGACAGGGGGGAGGTGGCTACACCTTC. Its translation: CATSESGQGGGGYTF.